The 7 T cell receptor beta chains in this list originate from one sample, sequenced in a study of T-cell memory formation after mild COVID-19. MiXCR, applied by TCRdb to the 5' RACE reads, yields one record per CDR3 protein. The sample lists 580,000 or so distinct CDR3 sequences, roughly a sixth occurring once. Sequencing was done on a sample of PBMCs or a T cell subset sorted from them (not recorded which). These receptors were taken from an adult woman who had mild COVID-19 (a few samples of this study predate the infection). Cell type and time point are not known.

This clonotype was seen many times. V and J are TRBV27 and TRBJ2-3; D gene ambiguous. Germline V CDR1 and CDR2: MNHEY, SMNVEV (reference sequence). The CDR3 has 14 amino acids. Trimming took 0 bases from V and 0 from J, leaving 4 bases between them. The CDR3 DNA follows: TGTGCCAGCAGTTTATCCACTAGCACAGATACGCAGTATTTT. This translates into CASSLSTSTDTQYF.

This clonotype came up a few times. This chain links TRBV7-9 with TRBJ1-2; D uncertain. The CDR3 covers 13 residues. V lost 4 bases, J lost 0 bases, and 6 bases lay in between. Germline V gene lookup returns CDR1 SEHNR and CDR2 FQNEAQ (reference sequence). Here the CDR3 reads CASSSGTNYGYTF. For the CDR3, the DNA is TGTGCCAGCAGCTCCGGTACTAACTATGGCTACACCTTC.

A few counts support this clonotype. J is TRBJ1-2 and V is TRBV4-3, with D maybe TRBD1 (6 bases). Per germline, CDR1 LGHNA and CDR2 YSLEER. CDR3 size: 15 residues. The germline V and J ends were trimmed by 4 bases and 3 bases, with 15 bases remaining between them. CDR3 coding DNA: TGCGCCAGCAGCCTGTACCCCAGACAGGACTATGGCTACACCTTC. Encoded protein: CASSLYPRQDYGYTF.

V is TRBV29-1 and J is TRBJ2-1; D is unclear. CDR1 is SQVTM and CDR2 is ANQGSEA in the germline V gene. This CDR3 is 11 amino acids long. Between the trimmed V and J ends, which lost 7 bases and 1 base, there was a span of 5 bases. The CDR3 region has the DNA TGCAGCGCTAATTCCTACAATGAGCAGTTCTTC. Its protein is CSANSYNEQFF.

CDR3 in DNA: TGTGCCAGCATCAAATCACAGGGCCCCAATGAGCAGTTCTTC. Translating gives CASIKSQGPNEQFF. The J gene is TRBJ2-1, the V gene TRBV6-2 or TRBV6-3, with a possible D match to TRBD1 (6 bases). CDR1 is MNHEY and CDR2 is SVGEGT in the germline V gene. The CDR3 length is 14 residues. V dropped 7 bases and J dropped 6 bases, with 16 bases sitting between them.

The chain links TRBV5-1 to TRBJ2-2, with TRBD2 matching over 7 bases. V was clipped by 0 bases and J by 4 bases; unmatched bases: 6. This CDR3 comprises 16 residues. Germline V gene sequence: CDR1 SGHRS, CDR2 YFSETQ. CDR3 bases: TGCGCCAGCAGCTTGGACGCGGGGGTCCGCACCGGGGAGCTGTTTTTT. Amino acid sequence: CASSLDAGVRTGELFF.

The rearrangement uses TRBV6-1 and TRBJ2-1; TRBD2 aligns across 13 bases. The CDR3 contains 15 residues. CDR1 and CDR2 from the germline V gene are MNHNS and SASEGT. After removal of 6 bases from V and 8 bases from J, the junction contained 7 bases not matched to a gene. The CDR3 DNA follows: TGTGCCAGCAGACTTACTAGCGGGAGGGGCGATGAGCAGTTCTTC. Translating gives CASRLTSGRGDEQFF.